Below, 6 T cell receptor beta chains from the same sample are listed, as sequenced in a study of blood T cell repertoires in COVID-19. Clones were sequenced by immunoSEQ multiplex PCR, and TCRdb holds only the in-frame ones, with some missing. The repertoire holds about 88,000 clones, more than 85% seen once, with roughly 1.7% in the top ten. Sequencing input: peripheral blood. The receptors here all came from a man in his fifties or sixties with acute or convalescent COVID-19.

The chain employs TRBV21-1 and TRBJ2-7; TRBD2, the D gene given by the table, was not confirmed from the DNA. TRBV21-1 is assigned pseudogene status. The CDR3 consists of 12 residues. Written as DNA, the CDR3 is TGTGCCAGCAGTACTAGCGGTTACGAGCAGTACTTC. Protein product: CASSTSGYEQYF.

This rearrangement joins TRBV20-1 to TRBJ2-1, with D perhaps matching TRBD2 (6 bases). CDR3 length equals 11 residues. Germline lookup yields CDR1 DFQATT and CDR2 SNEGSKA (reference sequence). V was trimmed by 3 bases and J by 7 bases, leaving 7 bases between them. CDR3 coding DNA: TGCAGTGCTAGCCGGGGGAATGAGCAGTTCTTC. The encoded protein is CSASRGNEQFF.

Points on this clone: Mismatch with germline at one junction end may stem from a read error. The chain is built from TRBV7-6 and TRBJ2-7, with 9 positions matching TRBD2. This CDR3 has 17 amino acids. Germline CDR1 and CDR2: SGHVS and FNYEAQ. The CDR3 loop is CASSLRTGGRASDEQYF. CDR3 coding DNA: TGTGCCAGCAGCCTCCGAACTGGCGGGAGGGCCTCCGACGAGCAGTACTTC.

The V gene is TRBV11-2, the J gene TRBJ1-6; TRBD1 might be the D (6 bases). V lost 5 bases to trimming and J lost 10 bases, with 15 bases between them. CDR3 length equals 14 residues. Germline assignment: CDR1 SGHAT and CDR2 FQNNGV. CDR3 DNA sequence: TGTGCCAGCAGCCCGGACAGTAGTGGATCACCCCTCCACTTT. The encoded protein is CASSPDSSGSPLHF.

V gene TRBV7-8 combines with J gene TRBJ2-3; TRBD2 agrees at 14 bases. V lost 3 bases and J lost 4; bases outside the gene matches: 3. The CDR3 is 16 residues long. Germline CDR1 reads SGHVS; CDR2 reads FQNEAQ. The CDR3 reads CASSLTSGRASDTQYF. Here the CDR3 DNA reads TGTGCCAGCAGCTTGACTAGCGGGAGGGCATCAGATACGCAGTATTTT.

This clone has only a few counts. The chain recombines TRBV19 with TRBJ1-2, with 9 positions matching TRBD1. The CDR3 runs 13 residues. V gave up 6 bases and J gave up 8 bases; unmatched junction bases: 7. Germline lookup yields CDR1 LNHDA and CDR2 SQIVND (reference sequence). Here the CDR3 reads CASSPTGGRGYTF. The CDR3 nucleotides read TGTGCCAGTAGCCCTACAGGGGGCAGAGGCTACACCTTC.